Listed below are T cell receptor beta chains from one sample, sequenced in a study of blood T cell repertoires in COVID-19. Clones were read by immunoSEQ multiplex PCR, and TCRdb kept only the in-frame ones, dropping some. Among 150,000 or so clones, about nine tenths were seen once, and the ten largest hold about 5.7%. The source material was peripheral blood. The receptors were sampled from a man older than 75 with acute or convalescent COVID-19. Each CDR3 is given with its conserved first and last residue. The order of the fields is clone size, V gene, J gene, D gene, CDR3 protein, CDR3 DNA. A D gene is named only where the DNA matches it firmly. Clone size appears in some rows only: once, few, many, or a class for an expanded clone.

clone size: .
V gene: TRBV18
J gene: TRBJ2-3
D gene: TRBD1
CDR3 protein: CASSQTGGTDTQYF
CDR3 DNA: TGTGCCAGCTCACAAACAGGGGGCACAGATACGCAGTATTTT

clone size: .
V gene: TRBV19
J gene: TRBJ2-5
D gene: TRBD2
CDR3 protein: CASRGGLAGLQETQYF
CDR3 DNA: TGTGCCAGTAGGGGGGGTCTAGCGGGACTCCAAGAGACCCAGTACTTC

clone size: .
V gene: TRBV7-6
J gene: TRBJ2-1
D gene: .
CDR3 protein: CASSLGGVGNEQFF
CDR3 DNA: TGTGCCAGCAGCCTAGGGGGAGTAGGCAATGAGCAGTTCTTC

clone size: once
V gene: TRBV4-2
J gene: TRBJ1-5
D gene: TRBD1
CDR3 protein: CASSQILQPGQQFDGSNQPQHF
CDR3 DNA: TGTGCCAGCAGCCAAATACTCCAACCGGGACAGCAATTCGACGGGAGCAATCAGCCCCAGCATTTT

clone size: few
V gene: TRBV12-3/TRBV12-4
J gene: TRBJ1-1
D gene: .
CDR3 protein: CASSTRRDTEAFF
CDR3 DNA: TGTGCCAGCAGTACACGGCGGGACACTGAAGCTTTCTTT

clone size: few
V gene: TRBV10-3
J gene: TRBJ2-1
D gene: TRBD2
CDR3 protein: CAISGRLAGDTYNEQFF
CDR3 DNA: TGTGCCATCAGTGGCCGACTAGCGGGGGACACCTACAATGAGCAGTTCTTC

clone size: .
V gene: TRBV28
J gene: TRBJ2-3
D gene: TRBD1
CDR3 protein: CASSLGQGNTDTQYF
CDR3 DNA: TGTGCCAGCAGTTTAGGACAGGGCAATACAGATACGCAGTATTTT

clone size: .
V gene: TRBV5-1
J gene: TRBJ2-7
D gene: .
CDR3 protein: CASSVTTTGHYEQYF
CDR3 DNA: TGCGCCAGCAGCGTGACCACGACAGGCCACTACGAGCAGTACTTC

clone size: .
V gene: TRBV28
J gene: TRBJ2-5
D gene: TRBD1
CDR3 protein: CASRFTGGEETQYF
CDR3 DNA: TGTGCCAGCAGATTTACAGGGGGCGAAGAGACCCAGTACTTC

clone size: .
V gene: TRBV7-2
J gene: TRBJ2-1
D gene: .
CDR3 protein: CASSLLLTATIF
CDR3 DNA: TGTGCCAGCAGCTTGCTTCTGACAGCTACTATCTTC

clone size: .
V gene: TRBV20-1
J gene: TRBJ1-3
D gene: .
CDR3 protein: CSASLRRGSGNTIYF
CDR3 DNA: TGCAGTGCTAGTTTGCGGCGCGGCTCTGGAAACACCATATATTTT

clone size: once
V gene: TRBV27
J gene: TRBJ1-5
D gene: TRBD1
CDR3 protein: CASRPGQISNQPQHF
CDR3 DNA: TGTGCCAGCAGACCGGGACAGATTAGCAATCAGCCCCAGCATTTT

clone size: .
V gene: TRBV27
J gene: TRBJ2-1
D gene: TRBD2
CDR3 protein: CASSTRRTSGGAYNEQFF
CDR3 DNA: TGTGCCAGCAGTACCAGGCGAACTAGCGGGGGGGCCTACAATGAGCAGTTCTTC

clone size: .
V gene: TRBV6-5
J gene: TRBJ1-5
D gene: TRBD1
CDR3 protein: CASGGQGLWPQHF
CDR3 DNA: TGTGCCAGCGGGGGACAGGGACTGTGGCCCCAGCATTTT

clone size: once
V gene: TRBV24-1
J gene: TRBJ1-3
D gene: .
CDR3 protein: CATSTGSAGNTIYF
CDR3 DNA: TGTGCCACCAGCACAGGGAGCGCTGGAAACACCATATATTTT

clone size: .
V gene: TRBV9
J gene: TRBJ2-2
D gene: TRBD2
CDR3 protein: CASSVGLAGVPNTGELFF
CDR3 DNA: TGTGCCAGCAGCGTAGGGCTAGCGGGAGTACCGAACACCGGGGAGCTGTTTTTT

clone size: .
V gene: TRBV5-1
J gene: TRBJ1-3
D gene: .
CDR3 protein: CASSLGAGDSGNTIYF
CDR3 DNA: TGCGCCAGCAGCTTGGGAGCAGGGGACTCTGGAAACACCATATATTTT

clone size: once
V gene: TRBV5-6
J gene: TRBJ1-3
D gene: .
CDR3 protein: CASSFPGAGNTIYF
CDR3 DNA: TGTGCCAGCAGCTTCCCAGGGGCCGGAAACACCATATATTTT

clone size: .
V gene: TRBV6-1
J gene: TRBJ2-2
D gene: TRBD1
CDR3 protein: CASSARDRSATGELFF
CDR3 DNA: TGTGCCAGCAGTGCGAGGGACAGGTCCGCCACCGGGGAGCTGTTTTTT

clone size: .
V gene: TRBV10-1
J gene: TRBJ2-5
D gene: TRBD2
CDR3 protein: CASSESPSGSGAETQYF
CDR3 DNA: TGCGCCAGCAGTGAGTCCCCTAGCGGGAGTGGAGCAGAGACCCAGTACTTC

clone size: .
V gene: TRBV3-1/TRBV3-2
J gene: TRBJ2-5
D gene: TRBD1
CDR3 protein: CASSLQGAETQYF
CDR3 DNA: TGTGCCAGCAGTCTACAGGGGGCAGAGACCCAGTACTTC

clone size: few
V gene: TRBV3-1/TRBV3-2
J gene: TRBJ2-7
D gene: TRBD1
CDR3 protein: CASSRSGQGAYEQYF
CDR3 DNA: TGTGCCAGCAGCAGATCTGGACAGGGGGCATACGAGCAGTACTTC

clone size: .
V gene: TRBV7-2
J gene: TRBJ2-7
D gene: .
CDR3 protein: CASSPRTVAGEQYF
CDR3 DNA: TGTGCCAGCAGCCCCAGGACTGTCGCCGGAGAGCAGTACTTC

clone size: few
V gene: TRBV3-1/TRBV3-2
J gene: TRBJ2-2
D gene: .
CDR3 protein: CASSVGANTGELFF
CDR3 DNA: TGTGCCAGCAGCGTAGGGGCGAACACCGGGGAGCTGTTTTTT

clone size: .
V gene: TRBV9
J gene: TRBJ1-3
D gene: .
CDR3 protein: CASSSRAGVGNTIYF
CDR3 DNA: TGTGCCAGCAGCTCGCGCGCAGGGGTAGGAAACACCATATATTTT

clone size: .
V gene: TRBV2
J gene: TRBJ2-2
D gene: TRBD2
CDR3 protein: CASSGLAGSTGELFF
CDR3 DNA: TGTGCCAGCAGTGGACTAGCGGGAAGCACCGGGGAGCTGTTTTTT

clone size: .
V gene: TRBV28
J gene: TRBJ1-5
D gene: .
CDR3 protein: CASSLTASGNQPQHF
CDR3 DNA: TGTGCCAGCAGTTTAACAGCCTCTGGCAATCAGCCCCAGCATTTT

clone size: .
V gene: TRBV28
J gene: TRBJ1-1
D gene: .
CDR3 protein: CASSSPASRGNTEAFF
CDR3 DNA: TGTGCCAGCAGTTCGCCCGCAAGCAGGGGAAACACTGAAGCTTTCTTT

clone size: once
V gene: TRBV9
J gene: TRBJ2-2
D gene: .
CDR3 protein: CASSPRDTGELFF
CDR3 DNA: TGTGCCAGCAGCCCGAGGGACACCGGGGAGCTGTTTTTT

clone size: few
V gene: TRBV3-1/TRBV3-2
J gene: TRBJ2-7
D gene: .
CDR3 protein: CASSQELVPYEQYF
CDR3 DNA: TGTGCCAGCAGCCAAGAACTGGTTCCCTACGAGCAGTACTTC

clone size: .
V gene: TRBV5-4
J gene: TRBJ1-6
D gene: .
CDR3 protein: CASSLAGNSPLHF
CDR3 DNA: TGTGCCAGCAGCTTGGCAGGGAATTCACCCCTCCACTTT

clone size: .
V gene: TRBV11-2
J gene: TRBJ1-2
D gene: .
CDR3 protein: CASSGYSYGYTF
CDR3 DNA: TGTGCCAGCAGCGGATACAGCTATGGCTACACCTTC

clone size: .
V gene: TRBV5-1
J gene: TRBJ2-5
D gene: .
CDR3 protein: CASSLTNSRWETQYF
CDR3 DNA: TGCGCCAGCAGCTTGACAAATTCTAGGTGGGAGACCCAGTACTTC

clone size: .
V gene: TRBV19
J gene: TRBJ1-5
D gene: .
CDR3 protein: CASSMKGVGNQPQHF
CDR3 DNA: TGTGCCAGTAGTATGAAAGGGGTGGGCAATCAGCCCCAGCATTTT

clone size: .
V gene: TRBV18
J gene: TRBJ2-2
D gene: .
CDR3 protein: CASSTGQGELFF
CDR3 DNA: TGTGCCAGCTCAACCGGACAGGGGGAGCTGTTTTTT

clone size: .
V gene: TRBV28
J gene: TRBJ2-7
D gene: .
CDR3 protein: CASSPGPNQGQYF
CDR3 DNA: TGTGCCAGCAGTCCTGGACCCAACCAGGGGCAGTACTTC

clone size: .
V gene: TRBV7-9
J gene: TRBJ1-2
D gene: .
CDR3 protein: CASSHLTPGTNYGYTF
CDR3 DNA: TGTGCCAGCAGCCATCTCACTCCGGGGACTAACTATGGCTACACCTTC

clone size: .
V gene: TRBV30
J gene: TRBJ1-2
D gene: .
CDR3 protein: CAWTVQGNYGYTF
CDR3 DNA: TGTGCCTGGACTGTTCAGGGGAACTATGGCTACACCTTC

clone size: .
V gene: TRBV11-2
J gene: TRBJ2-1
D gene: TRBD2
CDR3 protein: CASSFQRGVNEQFF
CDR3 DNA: TGTGCCAGCAGCTTCCAGCGGGGAGTCAATGAGCAGTTCTTC

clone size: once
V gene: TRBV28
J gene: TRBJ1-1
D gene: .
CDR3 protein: CASSRGASGNTEAFF
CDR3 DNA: TGTGCCAGCAGTCGGGGGGCGAGCGGGAACACTGAAGCTTTCTTT

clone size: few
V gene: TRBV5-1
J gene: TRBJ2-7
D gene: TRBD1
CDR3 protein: CASSLPTGDNYEQYF
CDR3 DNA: TGCGCCAGCAGCTTGCCCACAGGGGACAACTACGAGCAGTACTTC

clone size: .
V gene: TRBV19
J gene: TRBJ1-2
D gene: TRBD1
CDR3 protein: CASSIGRQGSTGYTF
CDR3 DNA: TGTGCCAGTAGTATCGGGCGACAGGGGTCGACTGGCTACACCTTC

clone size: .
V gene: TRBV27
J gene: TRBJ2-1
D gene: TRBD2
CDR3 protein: CASSLTIAGYYNEQFF
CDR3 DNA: TGTGCCAGCAGTTTAACCATAGCGGGGTATTACAATGAGCAGTTCTTC

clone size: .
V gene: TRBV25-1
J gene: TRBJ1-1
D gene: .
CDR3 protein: CASSELGLEAFF
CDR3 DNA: TGTGCCAGCAGTGAACTGGGGCTTGAAGCTTTCTTT

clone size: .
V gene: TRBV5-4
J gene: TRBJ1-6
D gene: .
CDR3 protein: CASSRVAGGGSPLHF
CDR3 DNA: TGTGCCAGCAGCCGTGTAGCGGGAGGCGGGTCACCCCTCCACTTT

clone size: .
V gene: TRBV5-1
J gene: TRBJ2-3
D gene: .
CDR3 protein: CASSLIGLPTDTQYF
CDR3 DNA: TGCGCCAGCAGCTTGATCGGACTTCCCACAGATACGCAGTATTTT